A selection of T cell receptor beta chains follows, all from one sample in a study of shared clonotypes between healthy human individuals. Generated by immunoSEQ multiplex PCR, the TCRdb table keeps only in-frame clones and is missing some. The sample consists of a few hundred thousand clones, 79% of them appearing once. Sequenced input: PBMCs. The receptors come from a woman aged 40 to 50 in good health. Some clones in this sample may be carry-over from other donors' samples. CDR3s include the opening cysteine and the closing phenylalanine or tryptophan. A D gene is named only where the DNA matches it firmly. Rows may omit the clone size; those that give it use once, few, many or a size class.

TRBV27	TRBJ2-7	-	TRBD1	TGTGCCAGCAGTTTAAGGCTACCGGGACAGGGTTACGAGCAGTACTTC	CASSLRLPGQGYEQYF
TRBV29-1	TRBJ2-7	-	TRBD1	TGCAGCGTTGAGGGACAGGGAGTAGGTTACGAGCAGTACTTC	CSVEGQGVGYEQYF
TRBV11-3	TRBJ2-2	few	TRBD2	TGTGCCAGCAGCCCCGGGACTAGCTTCTTGAGCGGGGAGCTGTTTTTT	CASSPGTSFLSGELFF
TRBV13	TRBJ2-7	-	TRBD2	TGTGCCAGCAGCGCCGGGACTAGCGGATTCTACGAGCAGTACTTC	CASSAGTSGFYEQYF
TRBV28	TRBJ2-7	-	TRBD2	TGTGCCAGTCTCCCGGGACTAGCGGGACTCGAGCAGTACTTC	CASLPGLAGLEQYF
TRBV11-1	TRBJ2-1	-	TRBD1	TGTGCCAGCAGCCGGGACAGGGTTATTGAGCAGTTCTTC	CASSRDRVIEQFF
TRBV7-3	TRBJ2-2	-	TRBD2	TGTGCCAGCAGCCTACTAGCGGGAGGCTTAACCGGGGAGCTGTTTTTT	CASSLLAGGLTGELFF
TRBV11-2	TRBJ2-5	-	-	TGTGCCAGCAGCTTAGTCTTAGGGCTGGAGACCCAGTACTTC	CASSLVLGLETQYF
TRBV2	TRBJ1-3	-	-	TGTGCCAGCACCCGCTCTGGAAACACCATATATTTT	CASTRSGNTIYF
TRBV7-9	TRBJ2-6	-	TRBD2	TGTGCCAGCAGCTTGGCTAGCGGGAGGGCCTCTGGGGCCAACGTCCTGACTTTC	CASSLASGRASGANVLTF
TRBV7-2	TRBJ2-2	-	TRBD2	TGTGCCACCCCGGGGAGGCTAGCGGGAGCCACCGGGGAGCTGTTTTTT	CATPGRLAGATGELFF
TRBV27	TRBJ2-3	-	TRBD2	TGTGCCAGCAGTGCGACTAGCGGGGACCACACAGATACGCAGTATTTT	CASSATSGDHTDTQYF
TRBV19	TRBJ2-2	few	TRBD1	TGTGCCAGTAATTGGGACAGGGGGGGACTTACCGGGGAGCTGTTTTTT	CASNWDRGGLTGELFF
TRBV28	TRBJ2-1	-	TRBD2	TGTGCCAGCAGTACCGGACTAGCGGGAGATGGGGGCTCCTACAATGAGCAGTTCTTC	CASSTGLAGDGGSYNEQFF
TRBV28	TRBJ2-5	-	-	TGTGCCAGCACCGTTGGAGGGACGCGAGAGACCCAGTACTTC	CASTVGGTRETQYF
TRBV30	TRBJ1-6	-	-	TGTGCCTGGAATGGTGGGAGCTCCTCACCCCTCCACTTT	CAWNGGSSSPLHF
TRBV18	TRBJ2-7	-	TRBD2	TGTGCCAGCTCCCTAGCGGGAGGTCCCTACGAGCAGTACTTC	CASSLAGGPYEQYF
TRBV7-3	TRBJ2-7	-	TRBD2	TGTGCCAGCAGCTTACTAGCGGGAGGGCCGTACGAGCAGTACTTC	CASSLLAGGPYEQYF
TRBV7-3	TRBJ2-1	-	TRBD2	TGTGCCAGCAGCCTAACTAGCGGGAGTAAAAATGAGCAGTTCTTC	CASSLTSGSKNEQFF
TRBV6-5	TRBJ2-2	-	-	TGTGCCAGCAGACGGGGGCTAGCGGACACCGGGGAGCTGTTTTTT	CASRRGLADTGELFF
TRBV9	TRBJ2-6	few	-	TGTGCCAGCAGCGTAACTCCCAGCTCTGGGGCCAACGTCCTGACTTTC	CASSVTPSSGANVLTF
TRBV19	TRBJ2-2	-	-	TGTGCCAGTAGTCGGTTCGCGAGGGCAAGTTCTACCGGGGAGCTGTTTTTT	CASSRFARASSTGELFF
TRBV6-1	TRBJ2-7	-	TRBD2	TGTGCCAGCATGTTCAAGGCTAGCGGGAGCTACGAGCAGTACTTC	CASMFKASGSYEQYF
TRBV28	TRBJ2-7	-	TRBD1	TGTGCCAGCAGTTCATCAGGGGGAAGGTACGAGCAGTACTTC	CASSSSGGRYEQYF
TRBV5-6	TRBJ1-4	-	-	TGTGCCAGCAGCCCACAGGGAGTAGGGGAAAAACTGTTTTTT	CASSPQGVGEKLFF
TRBV6-5	TRBJ2-3	-	-	TGTGCCAGCAGGCGAACAGGACACACAGATACGCAGTATTTT	CASRRTGHTDTQYF
TRBV27	TRBJ1-6	-	-	TGTGCCAGCGGGGTCCGGGCCAGCTCCTATAATTCACCCCTCCACTTT	CASGVRASSYNSPLHF
TRBV5-1	TRBJ1-2	-	-	TGCGCCAGCAGCTTGGACGGGAATAACTATGGCTACACCTTC	CASSLDGNNYGYTF
TRBV10-3	TRBJ2-1	few	-	TGTGCCATCAGCCCCTTCACTAGCAATCTCCACAATGAGCAGTTCTTC	CAISPFTSNLHNEQFF
TRBV18	TRBJ2-2	-	TRBD2	TGTGCCAGTCTGGCCGGGACTAGCGGGAGAGGAGACACCGGGGAGCTGTTTTTT	CASLAGTSGRGDTGELFF
TRBV28	TRBJ2-1	-	TRBD2	TGTGCCAGCAGCCAACCCCGACTAGCGGGAAACAATGAGCAGTTCTTC	CASSQPRLAGNNEQFF
TRBV5-1	TRBJ2-1	-	-	TGCGCCAGCAGCTTGTCGGCGGGGAGCTCCTACAATGAGCAGTTCTTC	CASSLSAGSSYNEQFF
TRBV6-6	TRBJ1-1	-	-	TGTGCCAGCACCCAGGGGCCACAAGGGAACACTGAAGCTTTCTTT	CASTQGPQGNTEAFF
TRBV28	TRBJ1-5	-	-	TGTGCCAGCACCCGGATGGGCGGTACTCAGCCCCAGCATTTT	CASTRMGGTQPQHF
TRBV10-1	TRBJ2-7	-	-	TGCGCCAGCAGTGACCCCGGGAAGACCTACGAGCAGTACTTC	CASSDPGKTYEQYF
TRBV19	TRBJ2-7	once	TRBD1	TGTGCCAGTATGGAGGACAGGAGCTCCTACGAGCAGTACTTC	CASMEDRSSYEQYF
TRBV5-1	TRBJ2-7	-	-	TGCGCCAGCAGCCAAACGACAGAGCAGTACTTC	CASSQTTEQYF
TRBV11-2	TRBJ2-1	few	-	TGTGCCAGCAGCTTAGTCCACAATGAGCAGTTCTTC	CASSLVHNEQFF
TRBV10-3	TRBJ2-7	-	TRBD2	TGTGCCATCAGTGAAAGGACTAGCGGGACCTTCTCCTACGAGCAGTACTTC	CAISERTSGTFSYEQYF
TRBV4-2	TRBJ2-3	-	TRBD2	TGTGCCAGCAGCCAACGTCGCGGGAGGACCACAGATACGCAGTATTTT	CASSQRRGRTTDTQYF
TRBV2	TRBJ2-1	-	TRBD2	TGTGCCAGCAGTGAGTTGCGGGAGCTCAATGAGCAGTTCTTC	CASSELRELNEQFF
TRBV10-2	TRBJ2-5	-	TRBD2	TGCGCCAGCAAGCGGACTAGCGAGAAGCAAGAGACCCAGTACTTC	CASKRTSEKQETQYF
TRBV9	TRBJ2-1	-	TRBD2	TGTGCCAGCAGCGTAGCTAGTAGCGGGGACCAGTTCTTC	CASSVASSGDQFF
TRBV30	TRBJ2-5	many	TRBD2	TGTGCCTGGGGCCTATCTAGCGGGAGGGCCTGGTGGAGAGAGACCCAGTACTTC	CAWGLSSGRAWWRETQYF
TRBV27	TRBJ2-7	-	TRBD1	TGTGCCAGCAGTGACGGGACAGGGGGCTACGAGCAGTACTTC	CASSDGTGGYEQYF
TRBV5-1	TRBJ1-4	-	TRBD1	TGCGCCAGCAGCTTGGATCAGGGGGCTAAGGAAAAACTGTTTTTT	CASSLDQGAKEKLFF
TRBV19	TRBJ1-1	-	TRBD1	TGTGCCAGTAACCCAGGGGGAACGAGAACTGAAGCTTTCTTT	CASNPGGTRTEAFF
TRBV7-3	TRBJ2-7	-	TRBD2	TGTGCCAGCAGCGACCTGACTAGCGGCGAGCAGTACTTC	CASSDLTSGEQYF
TRBV11-2	TRBJ1-1	-	-	TGTGCCAGCAGCTTAATCGGGGGCTCGCGAGCTTTCTTT	CASSLIGGSRAFF
TRBV9	TRBJ2-1	-	-	TGTGCCAGCAGCGTAGCATTTTACAATGAGCAGTTCTTC	CASSVAFYNEQFF
TRBV25-1	TRBJ2-1	-	-	TGTGCCAGCAGTGAATATTGGACCGACAATGAGCAGTTCTTC	CASSEYWTDNEQFF
TRBV19	TRBJ2-3	-	-	TGTGCCAGTAGTATTGATCTTATTCCTTCCAGTAGGGCAGATACGCAGTATTTT	CASSIDLIPSSRADTQYF
TRBV29-1	TRBJ2-5	-	-	TGCAGCGTTGAAGAAATAGGTCAGACGACCCGTTACCAAGAGACCCAGTACTTC	CSVEEIGQTTRYQETQYF
TRBV5-1	TRBJ2-7	-	-	TGCGCCAGCAGCCCCGAAAGCTCCTACGAGCAGTACTTC	CASSPESSYEQYF
TRBV4-3	TRBJ2-6	-	-	TGCGCCAGCAGCCAAGAAAGGGGGACTGGGGCCAACGTCCTGACTTTC	CASSQERGTGANVLTF
TRBV19	TRBJ2-2	-	TRBD2	TGTGCCAGTAGTATGGGAGGGATAAACACCGGGGAGCTGTTTTTT	CASSMGGINTGELFF
TRBV29-1	TRBJ2-7	-	-	TGCAGCGGCGGGCAGATAAACGAGCAGTGCTTC	CSGGQINEQCF
TRBV7-8	TRBJ2-2	-	-	TGTGCCAGCAGCTTAGCGGTAGCGGCTAACACCGGGGAGCTGTTTTTT	CASSLAVAANTGELFF
TRBV28	TRBJ1-5	-	-	TGTGCCAGCAGAGCGTTCAGGGGAGGTAGCAATCAGCCCCAGCATTTT	CASRAFRGGSNQPQHF